Reported below is one T cell receptor beta chain. Sequenced by immunoSEQ multiplex PCR; TCRdb stores in-frame clones only, minus some. Altogether 60,000 to 85,000 clones are present, roughly 92% being singletons, with the ten largest covering around 3.5%. This sample is part of a study of T cell changes during pregnancy in multiple sclerosis. The germline V gene has CDR1 SEHNR and CDR2 FQNEAQ (reference sequence). CDR3 length: 17 amino acids. The J segment lost 4 bases and the V segment lost 3 bases, leaving 8 bases of the junction unmatched. The rearrangement joins TRBV7-9 to TRBJ2-5; TRBD2 agrees at 13 bases. This TCR was sampled from a female donor in good health, enrolled as a control in a pregnancy study. The source was peripheral blood, collected after pregnancy. CDR3 amino acids: CASSLGLAGRIGETQYF. DNA of the CDR3: TGTGCCAGCAGCTTGGGACTAGCGGGGAGGATAGGAGAGACCCAGTACTTC.